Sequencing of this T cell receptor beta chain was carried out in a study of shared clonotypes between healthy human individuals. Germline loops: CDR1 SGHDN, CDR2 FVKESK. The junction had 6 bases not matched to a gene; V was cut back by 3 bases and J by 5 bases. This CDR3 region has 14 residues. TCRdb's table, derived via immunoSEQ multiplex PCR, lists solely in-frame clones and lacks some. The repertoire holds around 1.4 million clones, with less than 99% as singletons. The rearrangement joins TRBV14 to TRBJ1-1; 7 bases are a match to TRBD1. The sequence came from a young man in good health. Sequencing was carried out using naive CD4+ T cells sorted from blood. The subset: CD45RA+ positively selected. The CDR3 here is CASSHGTVVTEAFF. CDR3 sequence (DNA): TGTGCCAGCAGCCATGGGACAGTCGTAACTGAAGCTTTCTTT.